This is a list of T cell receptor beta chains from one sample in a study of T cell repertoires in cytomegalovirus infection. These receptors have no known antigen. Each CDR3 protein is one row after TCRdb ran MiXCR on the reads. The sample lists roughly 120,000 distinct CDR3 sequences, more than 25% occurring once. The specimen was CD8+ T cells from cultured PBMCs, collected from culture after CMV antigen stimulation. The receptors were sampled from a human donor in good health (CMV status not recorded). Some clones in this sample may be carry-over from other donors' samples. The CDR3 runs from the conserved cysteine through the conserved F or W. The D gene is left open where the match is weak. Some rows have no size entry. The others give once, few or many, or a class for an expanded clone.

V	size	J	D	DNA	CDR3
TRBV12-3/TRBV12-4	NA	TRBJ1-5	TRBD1	TGTGCCTCAAAGGGGGCTAGCGATCAGCCCCAGCATTTT	CASKGASDQPQHF
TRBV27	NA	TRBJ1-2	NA	TGTGCCAGCAGTCCGGTCGACAGTGGACCTAATGGCTACACCTTC	CASSPVDSGPNGYTF
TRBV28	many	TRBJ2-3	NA	TGTGCCAGCAGTTCCGCAGGAGCTGGGGATACGCAGTATTTT	CASSSAGAGDTQYF
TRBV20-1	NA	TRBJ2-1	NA	TGCAGTGCTAGGGGGACTCATGTAAGCTCCTACAATGAGCAGTTCTTC	CSARGTHVSSYNEQFF
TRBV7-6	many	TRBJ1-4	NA	TGTGCCAGCAGCCCGGGGACGGGTGAAAAACTGTTTTTT	CASSPGTGEKLFF
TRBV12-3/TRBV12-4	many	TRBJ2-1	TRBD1	TGTGCCAGCAGTTTGACAGGGATGGACAATGAGCAGTTCTTC	CASSLTGMDNEQFF
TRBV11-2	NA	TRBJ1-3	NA	TGTGCCAGCAGCCGAGGGACCTCTGGAAACACCATATATTTT	CASSRGTSGNTIYF
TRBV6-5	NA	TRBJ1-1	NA	TGTGCCAGCAGTTCCGCTCAGGGGTTTAACACTGAAGCTTTCTTT	CASSSAQGFNTEAFF
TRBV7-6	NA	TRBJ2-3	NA	TGTGCCAGCAGTCATTCGTCGGGTTTGGCAGATACGCAGTATTTT	CASSHSSGLADTQYF
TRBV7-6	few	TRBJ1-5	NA	TGTGCCAGGAGGGAGAGAGGCGCCCCACATAGCAATCAGCCTCAGCATTTT	CARRERGAPHSNQPQHF
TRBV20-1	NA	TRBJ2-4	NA	TGCAGTGCTAGAGAACTACAGGGAAACCCCAACATTCAGTACTTC	CSARELQGNPNIQYF
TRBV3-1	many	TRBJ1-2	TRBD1	TGTGCCAGCACCGAGGATTTGGACAGGGCCCCTAGCTATGGCTACACCTTC	CASTEDLDRAPSYGYTF
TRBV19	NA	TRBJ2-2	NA	TGTGCCAGTAGGGGCAGGGGAGGGACCGGGGAGCTGTTTTTT	CASRGRGGTGELFF
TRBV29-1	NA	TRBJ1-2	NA	TGCAGCGTTGAGCAGCAGCTTGGCTACACCTTC	CSVEQQLGYTF
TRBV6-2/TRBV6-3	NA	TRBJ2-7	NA	TGTGCCAGCAGTTACGGGGCAGGCCCCTACGAGCAGTACTTC	CASSYGAGPYEQYF
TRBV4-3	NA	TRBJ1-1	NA	TGCGCCAGCAGCCAAGAGGGTGAGCTGGACACTGAAGCTTTCTTT	CASSQEGELDTEAFF
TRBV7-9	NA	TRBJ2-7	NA	TGTGCCAGCAGCTTACTAGCTAGCGACAACCCTCGGGGCTACGAGCAGTACTTC	CASSLLASDNPRGYEQYF
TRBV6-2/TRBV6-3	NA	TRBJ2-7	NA	TGTGCCAGCAGTTACGGAGTGGTTTCCTACGAGCAGTACTTC	CASSYGVVSYEQYF
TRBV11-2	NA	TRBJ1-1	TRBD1	TGTGCCAGCAGCTTAAGACAGGGGGCTTACACTGAAGCTTTCTTT	CASSLRQGAYTEAFF
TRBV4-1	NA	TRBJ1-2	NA	TGCGCCAGCAGCCAAGATTGGGGGAACTATGGCTACACCTTC	CASSQDWGNYGYTF
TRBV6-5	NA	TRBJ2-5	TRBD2	TGTGCCAGCAGTTCGGGACTAGCGGGACATTACCAAGAGACCCAGTACTTC	CASSSGLAGHYQETQYF
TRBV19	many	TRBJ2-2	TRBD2	TGTGCCAGTAAGCGGGGACTAGCGGGGGGCCTAAACACCGGGGAGCTGTTTTTT	CASKRGLAGGLNTGELFF
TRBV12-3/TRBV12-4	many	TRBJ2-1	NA	TGTGCCAGCAGCCAGGGCGGGTTTAGGCAGAATGAGCAGTTCTTC	CASSQGGFRQNEQFF
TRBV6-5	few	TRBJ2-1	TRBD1	TGTGCCAGCAGTTACGGGGACAGGGGGCATGAGCAGTTCTTC	CASSYGDRGHEQFF
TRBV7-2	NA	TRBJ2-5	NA	TGTGCCAGCAGCTCAGAGACCCAGTACTTC	CASSSETQYF
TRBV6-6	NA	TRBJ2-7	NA	TGTGCCAGCAGTTCATTGACAGCCTTCTACGAGCAGTACTTC	CASSSLTAFYEQYF
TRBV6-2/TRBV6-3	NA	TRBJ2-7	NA	TGTGCTGCTAGTCCGGGGTCCTACGAGCAGTACTTC	CAASPGSYEQYF
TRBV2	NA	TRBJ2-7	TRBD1	TGTGCCAGCAGTACCGACAGGGGGCAGAACTACGAGCAGTACTTC	CASSTDRGQNYEQYF